One sample yielded the 23 T cell receptor beta chains listed below, sequenced in a study of cytotoxic CD8 clonotypes in ibrutinib-treated CLL (dated by TCRdb to the early 2020s). The time point tag for this specimen amounts to: approximately 11 months on ibrutinib. The library was generated by the immunoSEQ multiplex PCR assay. This is the immuneACCESS table as TCRdb keeps it, with only in-frame sequences that have V and J called. A part of the clones is gone; compared with another copy, unresolved V genes explain less than half, and the rest is unexplained. The table for this sample lists 200,000 to 250,000 clones; roughly three quarters of them were counted only once. The ten largest clones capture 5.9% of the sample. Sequencing used PBMCs, obtained after 12 months of ibrutinib treatment. These receptors originate from a human donor with chronic lymphocytic leukemia.

The gene calls are TRBV7-9 and TRBJ1-2; 10 positions agree with TRBD1. The ends lost 3 bases at V and 8 bases at J; junction bases unmatched: 9. Per germline, CDR1 SEHNR and CDR2 FQNEAQ (reference sequence). The CDR3 is made up of 15 amino acids. This CDR3 reads CASSLGQGKVEGYTF. CDR3 nucleotide sequence: TGTGCCAGCAGCTTGGGACAGGGGAAGGTTGAAGGCTACACCTTC.

The chain links TRBV7-3 to TRBJ2-2; a possible D gene is TRBD1 (5 bases). The CDR3 covers 12 residues. Germline V lookup: CDR1 SGHTA, CDR2 FQGTGA. Deletions cut 4 bases from V and 6 bases from J, with 6 bases between. For the CDR3, the DNA is TGTGCCAGCAGCTCAGGGTCCGGGGAGCTGTTTTTT. Protein: CASSSGSGELFF.

V usage is TRBV7-9 and J usage is TRBJ2-2, with D tentatively TRBD1 or TRBD2 (5 bases each). Germline V gene data show CDR1 as SEHNR and CDR2 as FQNEAQ (reference sequence). V was clipped by 7 bases and J by 2 bases, with 11 bases between them. The CDR3 is 14 amino acids. The chain's CDR3 is CASTPGPNTGELFF. CDR3 nucleotides: TGTGCCAGCACCCCGGGACCTAACACCGGGGAGCTGTTTTTT.

This clone occurred once. This rearrangement joins TRBV6-6 to TRBJ2-7; possible D gene TRBD1, 6 bases. The V end was cut by 6 bases, the J end by 4 bases, with 16 bases between. The CDR3 runs to 14 residues. The germline V gene has CDR1 MNHNY and CDR2 SVGAGI (reference sequence). CDR3 region: CASRDTDRVYEQYF. CDR3 nucleotides: TGTGCCAGCAGAGATACGGACAGAGTTTACGAGCAGTACTTC.

V usage is TRBV19 and J usage is TRBJ1-6, with 7 bases lining up with TRBD1. Trimming at V came to 3 bases and at J to 14 bases, leaving 13 bases not matched to a gene. CDR3 size: 15 residues. Per the germline V gene, CDR1 is LNHDA and CDR2 is SQIVND (reference sequence). The CDR3 DNA follows: TGTGCCAGTAGTATGGGAAGGGGGCCGGCCGGGGCCCTCCACTTT. Its protein is CASSMGRGPAGALHF.

Notes on this clone: A much larger clone lies one base from this, so it may be a read error. Within the sample, other DNA sequences also encode this same CDR3. For the CDR3, the DNA is TGTGCCAGCAGCTTGGGGGGAAACACCATATATTTT. This encodes CASSLGGNTIYF. This chain links TRBV5-4 with TRBJ1-3; D gene uncertain. CDR3 length: 12 residues. V lost 0 bases and J lost 4, with 2 bases in between. CDR1 is SGHNT, CDR2 YYREEE, per germline (reference sequence).

The gene calls are TRBV7-9 and TRBJ2-4; D unclear. Trimming removed 5 bases from V and 8 bases from J, with 13 bases in between. The germline gives CDR1 SEHNR, CDR2 FQNEAQ (reference sequence). This CDR3 is built from 13 residues. The CDR3 here is CASSPNPGYIQYF. In DNA form, the CDR3 reads TGTGCCAGCAGCCCGAACCCTGGATACATTCAGTACTTC.

V is TRBV9 and J is TRBJ1-4; 9 bases align to TRBD1. CDR1 is SGDLS, CDR2 YYNGEE, per germline. V shed 4 bases, J shed 8 bases, and the junction held 9 bases outside the gene matches. The CDR3 loop spans 15 amino acids. The CDR3 spells CASSPRDRAWEKLFF. CDR3 in DNA: TGTGCCAGCAGCCCAAGGGACAGGGCTTGGGAAAAACTGTTTTTT.

This clone has just one count. J is TRBJ2-1 and V is TRBV19, with 7 nucleotides matching TRBD2. Per germline, CDR1 LNHDA and CDR2 SQIVND (reference sequence). The ends lost 1 base at V and 0 bases at J; junction bases unmatched: 9. CDR3 size: 18 residues. The CDR3 region is CASSIGLLAPSSYNEQFF. The CDR3 nucleotides read TGTGCCAGTAGTATAGGATTACTAGCGCCTAGCTCCTACAATGAGCAGTTCTTC.

V and J are TRBV7-2 and TRBJ2-5; TRBD2 matches 7 bases. V lost 1 base to trimming and J lost 4 bases; unmatched junction nucleotides: 0. Germline CDR1 and CDR2: SGHTA and FQGNSA. The CDR3 spans 13 residues. The CDR3 region has the DNA TGTGCCAGCAGCTTAGGGGGGGGAGAGACCCAGTACTTC. Translation: CASSLGGGETQYF. Drawing the rest from reference TRBV7-2 and TRBJ2-5, the complete variable domain is GAGVSQSPSNKVTEKGKDVELRCDPISGHTALYWYRQSLGQGLEFLIYFQGNSAPDKSGLPSDRFSAERTGGSVSTLTIQRTQQEDSAVYLCASSLGGGETQYFGPGTRLLVL.

The CDR3 DNA reads TGCGCCAGCAGTCCGGGTGGGTATGGAAACACCATATATTTT. Translating gives CASSPGGYGNTIYF. V and J are TRBV5-1 and TRBJ1-3, with D unresolved. The V end was cut by 5 bases, the J end by 3 bases, with 12 bases between. CDR1 is SGHRS and CDR2 is YFSETQ in the germline V gene. The CDR3 has 14 amino acids.

The rearrangement joins TRBV12-5 to TRBJ1-3; the D gene is possibly TRBD1 (5 bases). The ends were cut back, 0 bases at V and 6 bases at J, with 12 bases in the middle. CDR3 length: 15 residues. Germline lookup yields CDR1 LGHNT and CDR2 FRNRAP. The CDR3 DNA follows: TGTGCTAGTGGTTTGGTACAAGGCAGGGAAAACACCATATATTTT. This translates into CASGLVQGRENTIYF. The entire variable domain, with the rest obtained from reference TRBV12-5 and TRBJ1-3, is as follows: DARVTQTPRHKVTEMGQEVTMRCQPILGHNTVFWYRQTMMQGLELLAYFRNRAPLDDSGMPKDRFSAEMPDATLATLKIQPSEPRDSAVYFCASGLVQGRENTIYFGEGSWLTVV.

The chain combines TRBV4-3 with TRBJ1-2; 8 bases align to TRBD1. CDR3 length: 15 amino acids. V lost 0 bases and J lost 3; bases outside the gene matches: 3. Germline CDR1 and CDR2: LGHNA and YSLEER. The DNA for the CDR3 is TGCGCCAGCAGCCAAGATGGGACAGGCGACTATGGCTACACCTTC. Translated: CASSQDGTGDYGYTF.

Concerning this clone: Distinct nucleotide sequences in the sample also encode this CDR3. The V gene is TRBV18, the J gene TRBJ2-1, with TRBD1 matching over 10 bases. The CDR3 has 15 amino acids. Per the germline V gene, CDR1 is KGHSH and CDR2 is LQKENI. The J segment lost 4 bases and the V segment lost 6 bases, leaving 6 bases of the junction unmatched. DNA for the CDR3: TGTGCCAGCTCCTGGACAGGGGGAACTTACAATGAGCAGTTCTTC. Its protein is CASSWTGGTYNEQFF.

This clone was seen more than once but under ten times. In DNA form, the CDR3 reads TGCGCCAGCAGAACTAGGTACAATGAGCAGTTCTTC. As protein: CASRTRYNEQFF. V gene TRBV5-1 combines with J gene TRBJ2-1, with D possibly matching TRBD2 (5 bases). V was clipped by 5 bases and J by 4 bases, with 7 bases between them. From germline, CDR1 is SGHRS and CDR2 YFSETQ. The CDR3 runs to 12 residues. The whole variable domain, remainder taken from reference TRBV5-1 and TRBJ2-1, is KAGVTQTPRYLIKTRGQQVTLSCSPISGHRSVSWYQQTPGQGLQFLFEYFSETQRNKGNFPGRFSGRQFSNSRSEMNVSTLELGDSALYLCASRTRYNEQFFGPGTRLTVL.

The J gene is TRBJ1-1, the V gene TRBV9, with D tentatively TRBD1 (5 bases). Trimming removed 4 bases from V and 4 bases from J, with 11 bases in between. The CDR3 has 13 residues. CDR1 SGDLS and CDR2 YYNGEE come from the germline V gene. The CDR3 DNA sequence: TGTGCCAGCAGCAACCATGGGGGCACTGAAGCTTTCTTT. Its translation is CASSNHGGTEAFF. Based on the CDR3 plus reference TRBV9 and TRBJ1-1, the full variable domain is DSGVTQTPKHLITATGQRVTLRCSPRSGDLSVYWYQQSLDQGLQFLIQYYNGEERAKGNILERFSAQQFPDLHSELNLSSLELGDSALYFCASSNHGGTEAFFGQGTRLTVV.

The chain joins TRBV29-1 to TRBJ2-1, with TRBD2 matching 7 bases. V lost 3 bases, J lost 4 bases, and 21 bases stayed unmatched. Germline values: CDR1 SQVTM, CDR2 ANQGSEA. CDR3 length: 19 amino acids. CDR3 protein: CSVESAKRASGRHYNEQFF. DNA of the CDR3: TGCAGCGTTGAGAGTGCCAAACGGGCTAGCGGAAGACATTACAATGAGCAGTTCTTC.

The table lists this clone with a count of one. The genes are TRBV10-3 and TRBJ1-5; tentatively, D is TRBD1 (6 bases). Deletions cut 3 bases from V and 1 base from J, with 13 bases between. This CDR3 region has 16 residues. Germline V lookup: CDR1 ENHRY, CDR2 SYGVKD. The CDR3 nucleotides are TGTGCCATCAGTGACGACCTAGGGGGAAGCAATCAGCCCCAGCATTTT. Protein: CAISDDLGGSNQPQHF.

This clone was detected only once. The chain combines TRBV30 with TRBJ1-2; TRBD1 agrees at 9 bases. V was clipped by 1 base and J by 4 bases; unmatched bases: 4. This CDR3 region has 14 residues. Germline V gives CDR1 GTSNPN, CDR2 SVGIG (reference sequence). This CDR3 is CAWSGGTGLYGYTF. DNA for the CDR3: TGTGCCTGGAGTGGAGGGACAGGGCTCTATGGCTACACCTTC.

This chain links TRBV29-1 with TRBJ2-3; 8 nucleotides match TRBD2. V lost 1 base and J lost 4; bases outside the gene matches: 7. The CDR3 consists of 15 residues. Per the germline V gene, CDR1 is SQVTM and CDR2 is ANQGSEA. The CDR3 coding sequence is TGCAGCGTTGAAGGAGGAGCGGGAGCTTCAGATACGCAGTATTTT. Translation: CSVEGGAGASDTQYF.

This chain uses TRBV11-2 with TRBJ2-7; D is uncertain. CDR3 length: 14 residues. Looked up from germline, CDR1 is SGHAT and CDR2 is FQNNGV. V lost 5 bases, J lost 4 bases, and 15 bases lay in between. CDR3 in DNA: TGTGCCAGCAGCCAGGTCGGGTATTTGTACGAGCAGTACTTC. This encodes CASSQVGYLYEQYF.

This chain uses TRBV7-9 with TRBJ2-1, with D unresolved. Trimming shortened V by 0 bases and J by 7 bases, and 1 base separated the two germline ends. Germline CDR1 is SEHNR and CDR2 is FQNEAQ (reference sequence). The CDR3 length is 11 residues. CDR3 loop: CASSLANEQFF. In nucleotides, the CDR3 is TGTGCCAGCAGCTTAGCGAATGAGCAGTTCTTC.

The J gene is TRBJ2-6, the V gene TRBV5-4; TRBD2 might be the D (5 bases). This CDR3 region has 16 residues. V was trimmed by 3 bases and J by 0 bases, leaving 10 bases between them. The V gene's germline CDR1 is SGHNT and CDR2 YYREEE (reference sequence). This CDR3 reads CASSSGSSSGANVLTF. In nucleotides, the CDR3 is TGTGCCAGCAGCTCGGGGAGCTCCTCTGGGGCCAACGTCCTGACTTTC.